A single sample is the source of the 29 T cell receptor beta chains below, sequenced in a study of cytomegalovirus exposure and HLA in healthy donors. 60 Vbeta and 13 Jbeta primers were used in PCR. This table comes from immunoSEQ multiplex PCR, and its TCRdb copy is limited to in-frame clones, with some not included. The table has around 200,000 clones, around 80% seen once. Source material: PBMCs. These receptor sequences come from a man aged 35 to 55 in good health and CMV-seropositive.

This chain's CDR3 is CASSPRGGQETQYF. The CDR3 DNA sequence: TGTGCCAGCTCACCACGTGGAGGGCAAGAGACCCAGTACTTC. V and J are TRBV18 and TRBJ2-5; weak D call: TRBD2 (6 bases). CDR1 is KGHSH and CDR2 is LQKENI in the germline V gene. This CDR3 is built from 14 residues. Trimming pared 1 base from V and 2 bases from J, leaving 8 bases between.

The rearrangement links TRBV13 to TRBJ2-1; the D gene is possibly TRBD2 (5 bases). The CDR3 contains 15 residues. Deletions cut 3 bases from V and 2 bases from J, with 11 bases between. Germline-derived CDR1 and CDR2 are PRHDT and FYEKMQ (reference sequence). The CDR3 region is CASSLRRAAYNEQFF. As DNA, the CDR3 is TGTGCCAGCAGCTTGAGGCGGGCGGCCTACAATGAGCAGTTCTTC.

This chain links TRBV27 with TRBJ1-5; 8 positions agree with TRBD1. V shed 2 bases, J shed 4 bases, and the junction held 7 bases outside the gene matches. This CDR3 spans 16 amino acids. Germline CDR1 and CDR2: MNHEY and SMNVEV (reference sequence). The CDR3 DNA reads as TGTGCCAGCAGTTTAGGCGGACAGGGCGGAAATCAGCCCCAGCATTTT. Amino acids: CASSLGGQGGNQPQHF.

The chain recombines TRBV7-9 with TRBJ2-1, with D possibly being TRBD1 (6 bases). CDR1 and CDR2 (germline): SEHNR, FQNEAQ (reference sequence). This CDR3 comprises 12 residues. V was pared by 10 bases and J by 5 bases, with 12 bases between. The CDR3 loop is CATTGFHNEQFF. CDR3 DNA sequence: TGTGCCACAACAGGGTTCCACAATGAGCAGTTCTTC.

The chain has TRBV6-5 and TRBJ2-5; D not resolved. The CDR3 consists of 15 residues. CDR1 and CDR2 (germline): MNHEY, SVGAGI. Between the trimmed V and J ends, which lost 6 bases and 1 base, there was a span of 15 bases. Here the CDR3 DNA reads TGTGCCAGCAGGTTCGGGTCTCCATCCCAAGAGACCCAGTACTTC. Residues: CASRFGSPSQETQYF.

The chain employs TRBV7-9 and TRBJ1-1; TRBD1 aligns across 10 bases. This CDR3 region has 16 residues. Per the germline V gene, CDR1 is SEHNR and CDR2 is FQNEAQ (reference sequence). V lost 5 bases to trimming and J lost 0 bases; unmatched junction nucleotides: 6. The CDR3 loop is CASSERQGAMNTEAFF. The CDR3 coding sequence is TGTGCCAGCAGCGAGCGACAGGGGGCTATGAACACTGAAGCTTTCTTT.

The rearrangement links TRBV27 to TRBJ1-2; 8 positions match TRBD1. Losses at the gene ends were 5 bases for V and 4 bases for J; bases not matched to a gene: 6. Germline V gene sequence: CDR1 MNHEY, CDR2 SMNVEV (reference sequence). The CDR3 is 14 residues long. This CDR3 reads CASSGDRGGYGYTF. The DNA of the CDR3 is TGTGCCAGCAGTGGCGACAGGGGTGGCTATGGCTACACCTTC.

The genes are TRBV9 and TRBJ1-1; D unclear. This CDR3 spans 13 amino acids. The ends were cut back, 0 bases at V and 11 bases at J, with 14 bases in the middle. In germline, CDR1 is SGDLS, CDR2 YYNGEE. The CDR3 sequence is CASSVATGAAAFF. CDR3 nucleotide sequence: TGTGCCAGCAGCGTAGCTACGGGTGCGGCGGCTTTCTTT.

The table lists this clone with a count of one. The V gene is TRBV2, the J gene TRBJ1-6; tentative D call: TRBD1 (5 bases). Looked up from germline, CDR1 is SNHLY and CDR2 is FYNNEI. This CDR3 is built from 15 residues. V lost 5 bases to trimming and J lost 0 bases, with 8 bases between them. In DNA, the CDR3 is TGTGCCAGCAGTCCCGACAGCTCCTATAATTCACCCCTCCACTTT. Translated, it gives CASSPDSSYNSPLHF.

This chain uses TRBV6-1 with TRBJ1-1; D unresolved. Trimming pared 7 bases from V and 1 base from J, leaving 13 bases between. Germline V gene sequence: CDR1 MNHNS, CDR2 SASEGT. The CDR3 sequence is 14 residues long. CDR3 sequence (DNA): TGTGCCAGCAATGCCCTTGGGCAGAACACTGAAGCTTTCTTT. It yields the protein CASNALGQNTEAFF.

CDR3 amino acids: CASRVAGGADNEQFF. DNA of the CDR3: TGTGCCAGCAGGGTAGCGGGAGGCGCCGACAATGAGCAGTTCTTC. The J gene is TRBJ2-1, the V gene TRBV7-9, with TRBD2 matching 10 bases. V lost 6 bases, J lost 5 bases, and 7 bases stayed unmatched. CDR1 is SEHNR and CDR2 is FQNEAQ in the germline V gene (reference sequence). The CDR3 totals 15 residues.

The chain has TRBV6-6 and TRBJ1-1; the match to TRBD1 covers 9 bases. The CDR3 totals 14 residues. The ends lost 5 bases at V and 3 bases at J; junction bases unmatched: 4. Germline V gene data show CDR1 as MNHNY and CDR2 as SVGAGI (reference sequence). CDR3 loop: CASSTRTGDTEAFF. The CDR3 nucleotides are TGTGCCAGCAGTACCCGGACAGGGGACACTGAAGCTTTCTTT.

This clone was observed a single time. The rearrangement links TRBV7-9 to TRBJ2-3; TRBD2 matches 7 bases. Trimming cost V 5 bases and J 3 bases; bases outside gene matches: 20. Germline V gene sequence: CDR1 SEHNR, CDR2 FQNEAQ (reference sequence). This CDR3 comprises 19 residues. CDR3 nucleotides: TGTGCCAGCAGCCCTTCCATTACTGGCGGGAGAGGGAGGACAGATACGCAGTATTTT. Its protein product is CASSPSITGGRGRTDTQYF.

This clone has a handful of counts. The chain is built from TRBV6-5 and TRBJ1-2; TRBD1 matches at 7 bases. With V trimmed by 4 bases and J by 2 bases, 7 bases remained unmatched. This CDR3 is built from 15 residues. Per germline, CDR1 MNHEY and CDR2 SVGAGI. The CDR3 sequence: CASSFRQGANYGYTF. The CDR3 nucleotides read TGTGCCAGCAGTTTCAGACAGGGAGCCAACTATGGCTACACCTTC.

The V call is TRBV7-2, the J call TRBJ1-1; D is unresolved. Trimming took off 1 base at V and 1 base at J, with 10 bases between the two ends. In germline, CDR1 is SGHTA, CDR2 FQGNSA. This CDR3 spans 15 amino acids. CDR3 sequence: CASSLGRRPNTEAFF. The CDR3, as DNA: TGTGCCAGCAGCTTAGGAAGGCGGCCGAACACTGAAGCTTTCTTT.

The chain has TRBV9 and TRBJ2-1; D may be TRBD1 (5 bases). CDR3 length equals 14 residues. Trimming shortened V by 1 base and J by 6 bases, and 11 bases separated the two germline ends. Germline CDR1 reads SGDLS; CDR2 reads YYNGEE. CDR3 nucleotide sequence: TGTGCCAGCAGCGTACTACAGGAGTCCAATGAGCAGTTCTTC. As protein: CASSVLQESNEQFF.

This CDR3 is CASSFQDTNTGELFF. The CDR3 DNA sequence: TGCGCCAGCAGCTTCCAGGATACGAACACCGGGGAGCTGTTTTTT. The V call is TRBV5-1, the J call TRBJ2-2, with unresolved D. The CDR3 has 15 amino acids. Germline CDR1 and CDR2: SGHRS and YFSETQ. Trimming left V 2 bases short and J 0 bases short, with 8 bases between.

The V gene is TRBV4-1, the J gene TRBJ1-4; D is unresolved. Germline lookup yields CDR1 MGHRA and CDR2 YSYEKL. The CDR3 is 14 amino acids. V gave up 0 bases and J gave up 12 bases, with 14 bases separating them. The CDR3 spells CASSQDSAVSELFF. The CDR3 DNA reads TGCGCCAGCAGCCAAGACAGCGCGGTATCGGAACTGTTTTTT.

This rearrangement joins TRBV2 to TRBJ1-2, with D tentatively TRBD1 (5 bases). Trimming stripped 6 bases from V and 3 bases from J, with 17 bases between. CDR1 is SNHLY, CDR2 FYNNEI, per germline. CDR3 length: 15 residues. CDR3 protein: CASSPGPGWDYGYTF. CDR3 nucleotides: TGTGCCAGCAGCCCAGGGCCCGGATGGGACTATGGCTACACCTTC.

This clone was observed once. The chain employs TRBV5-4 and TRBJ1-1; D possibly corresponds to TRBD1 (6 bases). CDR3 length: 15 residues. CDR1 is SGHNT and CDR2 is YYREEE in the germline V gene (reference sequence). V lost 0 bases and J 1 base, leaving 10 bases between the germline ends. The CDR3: CASSLVDRKNTEAFF. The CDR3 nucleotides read TGTGCCAGCAGCTTGGTGGACAGAAAGAACACTGAAGCTTTCTTT.

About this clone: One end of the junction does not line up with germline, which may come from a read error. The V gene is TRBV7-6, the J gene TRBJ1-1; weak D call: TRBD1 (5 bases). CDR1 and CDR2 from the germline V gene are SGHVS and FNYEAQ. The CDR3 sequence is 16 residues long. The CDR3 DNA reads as TGTGCCGGCAGCTTAAGGGGAGGGTCCATGAACACTGAAGCTTTCTTT. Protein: CAGSLRGGSMNTEAFF. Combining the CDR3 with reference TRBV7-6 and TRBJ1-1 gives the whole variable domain GAGVSQSPRYKVTKRGQDVALRCDPISGHVSLYWYRQALGQGPEFLTYFNYEAQQDKSGLPNDRFSAERPEGSISTLTIQRTEQRDSAMYRCAGSLRGGSMNTEAFFGQGTRLTVV.

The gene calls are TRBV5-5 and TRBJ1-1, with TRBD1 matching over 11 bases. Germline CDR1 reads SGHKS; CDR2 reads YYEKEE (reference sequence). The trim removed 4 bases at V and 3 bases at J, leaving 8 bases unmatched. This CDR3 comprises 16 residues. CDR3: CASSRRTGGVDTEAFF. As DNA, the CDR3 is TGTGCCAGCAGCCGGCGGACAGGGGGCGTGGACACTGAAGCTTTCTTT.

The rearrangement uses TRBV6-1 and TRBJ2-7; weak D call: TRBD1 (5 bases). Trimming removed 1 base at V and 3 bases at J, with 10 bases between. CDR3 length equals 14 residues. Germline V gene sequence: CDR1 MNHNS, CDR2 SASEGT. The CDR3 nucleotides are TGTGCCAGCAGTGAAGACCGGACATTCTACGAGCAGTACGTC. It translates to CASSEDRTFYEQYV.

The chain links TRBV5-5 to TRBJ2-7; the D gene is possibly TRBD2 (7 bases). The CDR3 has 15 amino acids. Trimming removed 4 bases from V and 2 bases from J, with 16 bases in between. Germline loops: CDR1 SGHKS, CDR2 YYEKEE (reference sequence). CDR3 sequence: CASSPGGGIAYEQYV. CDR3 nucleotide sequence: TGTGCCAGCAGCCCTGGGGGGGGCATTGCCTACGAGCAGTACGTC.

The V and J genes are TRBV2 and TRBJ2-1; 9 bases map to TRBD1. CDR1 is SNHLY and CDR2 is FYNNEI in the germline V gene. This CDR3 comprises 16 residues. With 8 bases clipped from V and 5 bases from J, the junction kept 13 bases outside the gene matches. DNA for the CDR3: TGTGCCAGCGGGGGACAGGGTGGTGGGGTTAACAATGAGCAGTTCTTC. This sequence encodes CASGGQGGGVNNEQFF.

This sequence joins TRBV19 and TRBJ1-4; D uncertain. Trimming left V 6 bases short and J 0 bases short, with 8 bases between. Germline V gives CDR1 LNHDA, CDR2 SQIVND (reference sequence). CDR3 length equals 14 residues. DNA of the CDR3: TGTGCCAGTAGCCGGGATTCAACTAATGAAAAACTGTTTTTT. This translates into CASSRDSTNEKLFF.

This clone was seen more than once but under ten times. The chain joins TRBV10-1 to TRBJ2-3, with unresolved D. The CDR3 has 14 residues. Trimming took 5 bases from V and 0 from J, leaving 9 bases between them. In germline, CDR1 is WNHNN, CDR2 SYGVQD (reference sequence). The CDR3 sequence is CASSRRSSTDTQYF. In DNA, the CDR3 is TGCGCCAGCAGTCGCCGGTCTAGCACAGATACGCAGTATTTT.

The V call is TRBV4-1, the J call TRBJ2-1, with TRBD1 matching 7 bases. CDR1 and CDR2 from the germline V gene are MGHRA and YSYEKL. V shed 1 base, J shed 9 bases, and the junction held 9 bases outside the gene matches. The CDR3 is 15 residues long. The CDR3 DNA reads TGCGCCAGCAGCCAAGCCGGGACAGTTGTTGGTGAGCAGTTCTTC. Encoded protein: CASSQAGTVVGEQFF.

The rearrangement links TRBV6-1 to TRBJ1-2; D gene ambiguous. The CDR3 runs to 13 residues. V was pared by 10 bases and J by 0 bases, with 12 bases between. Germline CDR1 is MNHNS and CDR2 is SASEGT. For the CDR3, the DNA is TGTGCCACCAAGGAGAATTCTAACTATGGCTACACCTTC. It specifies CATKENSNYGYTF.